The clone carrying this T cell receptor beta chain has a handful of counts. Its matching antigen is unknown. Amplification of TCR beta CDR3 regions used RNA as the template. A first-round RT-PCR of the TCR CDR3 used the HTBI primer set. One entry per CDR3 protein results from TCRdb running MiXCR on the multiplex PCR reads. The profile shows some 180,000 distinct CDR3 sequences, more than 15% of them singletons. The diagnostic basis comprised clinical symptoms, serum thyroxine and TRAb, thyroid ultrasound and orbital computed tomography. The sample originates from a study of T cells in Graves' hyperthyroidism and ophthalmopathy. Study results and caveats: Blood also showed most of the thyroid clonotypes that were expanded above 0.001.

J was trimmed by 0 bases and V by 5 bases; bases with no gene match: 5. This CDR3 region has 15 residues. The germline CDR1 and CDR2 sequences are SGHVS and FNYEAQ. The chain couples TRBV7-6 to TRBJ2-7; the match to TRBD2 covers 9 bases. This sequence was found in a woman in her forties or fifties with Graves' hyperthyroidism. The sample comprised blood. The CDR3 bases are TGTGCCAGCAGCCCGTTTAGCGGGAGCTCCTACGAGCAGTACTTC. Its protein is CASSPFSGSSYEQYF.